These T cell receptor beta chains were read from a single sample in a study of beta chain features in type 1 diabetes. Only in-frame clones appear in the TCRdb table, and some are missing; sequencing was by immunoSEQ multiplex PCR. The sample carries some 410,000 clones, roughly 13% recorded once. The sequenced sample was naive CD4+ T cells from blood. All receptors come from a man aged 25-40 years in good health. The CDR3 runs from the conserved cysteine through the conserved F or W. The order of the fields is CDR3 protein, CDR3 DNA, clone size, V gene, D gene, J gene. A D gene is named only where the DNA matches it firmly. Some rows have no size entry. The others give once, few or many, or a class for an expanded clone.

CDR3 protein: CASSVGVTENTEAFF
CDR3 DNA: TGTGCCAGCAGCGTAGGCGTTACAGAGAACACTGAAGCTTTCTTT
clone size: .
V gene: TRBV9
D gene: .
J gene: TRBJ1-1

CDR3 protein: CASSLRGTGELFF
CDR3 DNA: TGTGCCAGCTCCCTCCGGGGCACCGGGGAGCTGTTTTTT
clone size: .
V gene: TRBV18
D gene: .
J gene: TRBJ2-2

CDR3 protein: CASSLDRVNYGYTF
CDR3 DNA: TGTGCCAGCAGCTTGGACAGAGTTAACTATGGCTACACCTTC
clone size: .
V gene: TRBV5-4
D gene: .
J gene: TRBJ1-2

CDR3 protein: CSVRGAGSVDEQFF
CDR3 DNA: TGCAGCGTTCGGGGAGCGGGGTCGGTCGATGAGCAGTTCTTC
clone size: .
V gene: TRBV29-1
D gene: TRBD2
J gene: TRBJ2-1

CDR3 protein: CASSPRPGQGRQTQYF
CDR3 DNA: TGTGCCAGCAGCCCGCGGCCGGGACAGGGTAGGCAGACCCAGTACTTC
clone size: .
V gene: TRBV7-9
D gene: TRBD1
J gene: TRBJ2-5

CDR3 protein: CASSLVTSGEQFF
CDR3 DNA: TGTGCCAGCAGCTTGGTTACTAGCGGTGAGCAGTTCTTC
clone size: few
V gene: TRBV5-4
D gene: TRBD2
J gene: TRBJ2-1

CDR3 protein: CASSLRTGGETQYF
CDR3 DNA: TGTGCCAGCAGTTTACGGACAGGGGGAGAGACCCAGTACTTC
clone size: few
V gene: TRBV27
D gene: TRBD1
J gene: TRBJ2-5

CDR3 protein: CASSQTSGSEAFF
CDR3 DNA: TGCGCCAGCAGCCAAACCTCCGGGAGTGAAGCTTTCTTT
clone size: few
V gene: TRBV4-3
D gene: .
J gene: TRBJ1-1

CDR3 protein: CASGPPGSYEQYF
CDR3 DNA: TGTGCTAGTGGCCCGCCAGGCTCCTACGAGCAGTACTTC
clone size: .
V gene: TRBV12-5
D gene: .
J gene: TRBJ2-7

CDR3 protein: CASSVDREDIQYF
CDR3 DNA: TGTGCCAGCAGCGTAGACAGGGAGGACATTCAGTACTTC
clone size: .
V gene: TRBV9
D gene: .
J gene: TRBJ2-4

CDR3 protein: CASSSSGGLWEKTQYF
CDR3 DNA: TGTGCCAGCAGCTCCTCAGGGGGGCTCTGGGAAAAGACCCAGTACTTC
clone size: few
V gene: TRBV11-2
D gene: .
J gene: TRBJ2-5

CDR3 protein: CASKGTGTDTQYF
CDR3 DNA: TGTGCCAGCAAGGGGACAGGCACAGATACGCAGTATTTT
clone size: few
V gene: TRBV6-5
D gene: TRBD1
J gene: TRBJ2-3

CDR3 protein: CASSFVGANEQFF
CDR3 DNA: TGTGCCAGCAGCTTCGTGGGGGCAAATGAGCAGTTCTTC
clone size: few
V gene: TRBV7-3
D gene: .
J gene: TRBJ2-1

CDR3 protein: CASSSGTSYNEQFF
CDR3 DNA: TGTGCCAGCAGCTCCGGGACGTCTTACAATGAGCAGTTCTTC
clone size: .
V gene: TRBV5-4
D gene: .
J gene: TRBJ2-1

CDR3 protein: CSVGPRAATNEKLFF
CDR3 DNA: TGCAGCGTTGGACCCAGGGCGGCAACTAATGAAAAACTGTTTTTT
clone size: .
V gene: TRBV29-1
D gene: .
J gene: TRBJ1-4

CDR3 protein: CAWSVRGGGELFF
CDR3 DNA: TGTGCCTGGAGTGTAAGGGGTGGCGGGGAGCTGTTTTTT
clone size: few
V gene: TRBV30
D gene: .
J gene: TRBJ2-2

CDR3 protein: CASSGPQGRANVLTF
CDR3 DNA: TGTGCCAGCAGCGGACCCCAGGGGAGGGCCAACGTCCTGACTTTC
clone size: few
V gene: TRBV9
D gene: .
J gene: TRBJ2-6

CDR3 protein: CASSVDGQFSYEQYF
CDR3 DNA: TGTGCCAGCAGCGTAGATGGGCAGTTCTCCTACGAGCAGTACTTC
clone size: .
V gene: TRBV7-9
D gene: .
J gene: TRBJ2-7

CDR3 protein: CASSLRRTGYEQYF
CDR3 DNA: TGTGCCAGCAGCTTACGCAGGACAGGCTACGAGCAGTACTTC
clone size: few
V gene: TRBV13
D gene: TRBD1
J gene: TRBJ2-7

CDR3 protein: CASSSSARVGETQYF
CDR3 DNA: TGTGCCAGCAGCTCCTCCGCCCGGGTGGGGGAGACCCAGTACTTC
clone size: .
V gene: TRBV9
D gene: .
J gene: TRBJ2-5

CDR3 protein: CASSLEVAVEQYF
CDR3 DNA: TGCGCCAGCAGCTTGGAAGTAGCGGTCGAGCAGTACTTC
clone size: few
V gene: TRBV5-1
D gene: .
J gene: TRBJ2-7

CDR3 protein: CASAQGAFQPQHF
CDR3 DNA: TGTGCCAGCGCACAGGGGGCGTTTCAGCCCCAGCATTTT
clone size: .
V gene: TRBV18
D gene: TRBD1
J gene: TRBJ1-5

CDR3 protein: CASSQLGDTQYF
CDR3 DNA: TGCGCCAGCAGCCAACTGGGAGATACGCAGTATTTT
clone size: .
V gene: TRBV4-3
D gene: .
J gene: TRBJ2-3

CDR3 protein: CAWSVSLNTGELFF
CDR3 DNA: TGTGCCTGGAGTGTATCACTAAATACCGGGGAGCTGTTTTTT
clone size: .
V gene: TRBV30
D gene: .
J gene: TRBJ2-2

CDR3 protein: CSGGGGQETQYF
CDR3 DNA: TGCAGCGGCGGTGGGGGGCAAGAGACCCAGTACTTC
clone size: few
V gene: TRBV29-1
D gene: .
J gene: TRBJ2-5

CDR3 protein: CSVEGWGQAPLEQYF
CDR3 DNA: TGCAGCGTTGAAGGGTGGGGGCAGGCCCCCCTCGAGCAGTACTTC
clone size: .
V gene: TRBV29-1
D gene: .
J gene: TRBJ2-7

CDR3 protein: CASSTQRGNEQFF
CDR3 DNA: TGTGCCAGTAGTACACAAAGAGGCAATGAGCAGTTCTTC
clone size: .
V gene: TRBV19
D gene: .
J gene: TRBJ2-1

CDR3 protein: CASSARDRGREQYF
CDR3 DNA: TGTGCCAGCAGCGCTAGGGACAGGGGGCGCGAGCAGTACTTC
clone size: few
V gene: TRBV9
D gene: TRBD1
J gene: TRBJ2-7

CDR3 protein: CARREREFDEQFF
CDR3 DNA: TGTGCCCGACGAGAAAGGGAGTTTGATGAGCAGTTCTTC
clone size: few
V gene: TRBV30
D gene: .
J gene: TRBJ2-1

CDR3 protein: CSVSAPLGTQAFF
CDR3 DNA: TGCAGCGTGTCCGCCCCTCTCGGGACTCAAGCTTTCTTT
clone size: few
V gene: TRBV29-1
D gene: .
J gene: TRBJ1-1

CDR3 protein: CASGLGHTEETQYF
CDR3 DNA: TGTGCTAGTGGTTTAGGTCACACGGAGGAGACCCAGTACTTC
clone size: .
V gene: TRBV12-5
D gene: .
J gene: TRBJ2-5

CDR3 protein: CASSIVAHQLGGDYGYTF
CDR3 DNA: TGTGCCAGTAGTATAGTCGCCCACCAGTTAGGGGGCGACTATGGCTACACCTTC
clone size: .
V gene: TRBV19
D gene: TRBD1
J gene: TRBJ1-2

CDR3 protein: CASSVTHDYGYTF
CDR3 DNA: TGTGCCAGCAGCGTAACCCACGACTATGGCTACACCTTC
clone size: .
V gene: TRBV9
D gene: .
J gene: TRBJ1-2

CDR3 protein: CAISGSSNEQFF
CDR3 DNA: TGTGCCATCAGTGGCTCTAGCAATGAGCAGTTCTTC
clone size: many
V gene: TRBV10-3
D gene: .
J gene: TRBJ2-1

CDR3 protein: CASRVLLAGEQFF
CDR3 DNA: TGTGCCAGCAGAGTACTACTAGCAGGGGAGCAGTTCTTC
clone size: .
V gene: TRBV2
D gene: .
J gene: TRBJ2-1

CDR3 protein: CASSPRTGATDTQYF
CDR3 DNA: TGTGCCAGCAGTCCGCGGACAGGCGCCACAGATACGCAGTATTTT
clone size: few
V gene: TRBV27
D gene: TRBD1
J gene: TRBJ2-3

CDR3 protein: CASSFSDRANTEAFF
CDR3 DNA: TGTGCCAGCAGCTTTTCGGACAGGGCGAACACTGAAGCTTTCTTT
clone size: few
V gene: TRBV5-6
D gene: TRBD1
J gene: TRBJ1-1

CDR3 protein: CASSYSIRLGHNEQFF
CDR3 DNA: TGTGCCAGCAGTTACTCGATACGATTGGGTCACAATGAGCAGTTCTTC
clone size: .
V gene: TRBV6-5
D gene: .
J gene: TRBJ2-1

CDR3 protein: CAIAGSTDTQYF
CDR3 DNA: TGTGCCATCGCTGGGAGCACAGATACGCAGTATTTT
clone size: few
V gene: TRBV10-3
D gene: .
J gene: TRBJ2-3

CDR3 protein: CASSYSQGANGYTF
CDR3 DNA: TGTGCCAGCAGTTATTCACAGGGGGCCAATGGCTACACCTTC
clone size: .
V gene: TRBV6-6
D gene: TRBD1
J gene: TRBJ1-2

CDR3 protein: CASSLAGTREGEQFF
CDR3 DNA: TGTGCCAGCAGCTTAGCTGGGACTAGGGAGGGAGAGCAGTTCTTC
clone size: .
V gene: TRBV7-2
D gene: TRBD2
J gene: TRBJ2-1

CDR3 protein: CSALDRAGTEAFF
CDR3 DNA: TGCAGCGCCCTCGACAGGGCTGGCACTGAAGCTTTCTTT
clone size: few
V gene: TRBV29-1
D gene: TRBD1
J gene: TRBJ1-1

CDR3 protein: CASSPGTGRSYEQYF
CDR3 DNA: TGTGCCAGCAGCCCCGGGACAGGGCGCTCCTACGAGCAGTACTTC
clone size: .
V gene: TRBV6-5
D gene: TRBD1
J gene: TRBJ2-7

CDR3 protein: CASSSLRTNTYEQYF
CDR3 DNA: TGTGCCAGCAGCTCCTTAAGGACTAACACCTACGAGCAGTACTTC
clone size: few
V gene: TRBV11-2
D gene: .
J gene: TRBJ2-7

CDR3 protein: CASSVLAGGNGELFF
CDR3 DNA: TGTGCCAGCAGTGTATTGGCGGGAGGTAACGGGGAGCTGTTTTTT
clone size: .
V gene: TRBV6-1
D gene: TRBD2
J gene: TRBJ2-2

CDR3 protein: CASSLTGSYGYTF
CDR3 DNA: TGCGCCAGCAGCTTAACAGGGTCCTATGGCTACACCTTC
clone size: .
V gene: TRBV5-1
D gene: .
J gene: TRBJ1-2

CDR3 protein: CASSFYIGGTYEQYF
CDR3 DNA: TGTGCCAGCAGCTTTTACATAGGGGGGACCTACGAGCAGTACTTC
clone size: .
V gene: TRBV11-2
D gene: .
J gene: TRBJ2-7

CDR3 protein: CASSLKAGAIYNEQFF
CDR3 DNA: TGTGCCAGCAGCTTGAAAGCGGGAGCAATCTACAATGAGCAGTTCTTC
clone size: .
V gene: TRBV5-6
D gene: TRBD2
J gene: TRBJ2-1

CDR3 protein: CASSYSRGEQYF
CDR3 DNA: TGTGCCAGCAGTTATTCTAGGGGCGAGCAGTACTTC
clone size: few
V gene: TRBV6-5
D gene: .
J gene: TRBJ2-7

CDR3 protein: CASMTSGRNTQYF
CDR3 DNA: TGTGCCTCGATGACTAGCGGGAGGAACACGCAGTATTTT
clone size: few
V gene: TRBV30
D gene: TRBD2
J gene: TRBJ2-3

CDR3 protein: CASSWEGTSNEQFF
CDR3 DNA: TGTGCCAGCAGCTGGGAAGGGACTAGTAATGAGCAGTTCTTC
clone size: few
V gene: TRBV5-4
D gene: TRBD2
J gene: TRBJ2-1

CDR3 protein: CASSLGTAHSEETQYF
CDR3 DNA: TGTGCCAGCAGCTTAGGGACGGCTCACAGTGAAGAGACCCAGTACTTC
clone size: .
V gene: TRBV7-2
D gene: .
J gene: TRBJ2-5

CDR3 protein: CASSPLTGYQGNEQFF
CDR3 DNA: TGTGCCAGCTCACCCTTAACAGGGTACCAAGGCAATGAGCAGTTCTTC
clone size: .
V gene: TRBV18
D gene: .
J gene: TRBJ2-1

CDR3 protein: CASSLGQQQETQYF
CDR3 DNA: TGTGCCAGCAGCCTTGGACAGCAACAAGAGACCCAGTACTTC
clone size: once
V gene: TRBV7-2
D gene: .
J gene: TRBJ2-5

CDR3 protein: CASSDGVMSGTDTQYF
CDR3 DNA: TGTGCCAGCAGTGACGGGGTTATGAGCGGCACAGATACGCAGTATTTT
clone size: few
V gene: TRBV25-1
D gene: .
J gene: TRBJ2-3

CDR3 protein: CASSVGGSRGQETQYF
CDR3 DNA: TGTGCCAGCAGCGTAGGAGGGAGCAGGGGCCAAGAGACCCAGTACTTC
clone size: few
V gene: TRBV9
D gene: .
J gene: TRBJ2-5

CDR3 protein: CASSLRGQGISGGYTF
CDR3 DNA: TGTGCCAGCAGCTTAAGGGGGCAGGGCATATCTGGTGGCTACACCTTC
clone size: .
V gene: TRBV7-2
D gene: TRBD1
J gene: TRBJ1-2

CDR3 protein: CSVAGQGNEKLFF
CDR3 DNA: TGCAGCGTTGCGGGACAGGGTAATGAAAAACTGTTTTTT
clone size: .
V gene: TRBV29-1
D gene: TRBD1
J gene: TRBJ1-4

CDR3 protein: CASSLAAYNEQFF
CDR3 DNA: TGTGCCAGCAGCTTAGCCGCTTACAATGAGCAGTTCTTC
clone size: .
V gene: TRBV7-6
D gene: .
J gene: TRBJ2-1

CDR3 protein: CASSKPLSGSGANVLTF
CDR3 DNA: TGCGCCAGCAGCAAACCGCTTTCCGGATCTGGGGCCAACGTCCTGACTTTC
clone size: few
V gene: TRBV5-1
D gene: .
J gene: TRBJ2-6